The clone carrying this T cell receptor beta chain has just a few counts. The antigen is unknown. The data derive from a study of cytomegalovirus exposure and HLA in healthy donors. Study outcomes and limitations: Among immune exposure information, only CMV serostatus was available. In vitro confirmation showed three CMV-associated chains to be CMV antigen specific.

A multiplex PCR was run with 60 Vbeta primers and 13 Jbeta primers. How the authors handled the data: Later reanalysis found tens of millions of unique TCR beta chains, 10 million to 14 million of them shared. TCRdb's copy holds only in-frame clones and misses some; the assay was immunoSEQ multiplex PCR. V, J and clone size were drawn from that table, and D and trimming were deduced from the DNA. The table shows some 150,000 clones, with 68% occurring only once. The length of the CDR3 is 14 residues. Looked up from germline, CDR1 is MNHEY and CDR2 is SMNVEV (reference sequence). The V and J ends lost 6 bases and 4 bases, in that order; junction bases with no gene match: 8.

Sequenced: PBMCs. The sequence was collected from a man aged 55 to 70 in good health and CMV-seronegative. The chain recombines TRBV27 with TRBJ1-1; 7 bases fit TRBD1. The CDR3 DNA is TGTGCCAGCAGCCAGATGGGACAGTCCACTGAAGCTTTCTTT. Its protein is CASSQMGQSTEAFF.